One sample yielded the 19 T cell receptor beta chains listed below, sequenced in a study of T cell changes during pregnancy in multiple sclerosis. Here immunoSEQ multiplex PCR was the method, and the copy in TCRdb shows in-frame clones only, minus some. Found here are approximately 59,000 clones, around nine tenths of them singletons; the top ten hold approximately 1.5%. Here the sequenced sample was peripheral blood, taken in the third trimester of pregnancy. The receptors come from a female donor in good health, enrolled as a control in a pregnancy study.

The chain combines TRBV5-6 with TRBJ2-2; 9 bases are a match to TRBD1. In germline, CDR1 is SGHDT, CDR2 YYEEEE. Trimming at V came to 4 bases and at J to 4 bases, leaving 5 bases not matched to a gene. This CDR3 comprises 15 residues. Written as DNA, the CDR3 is TGTGCCAGCAGCAGAGGACAGGGGTTCACCGGGGAGCTGTTTTTT. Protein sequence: CASSRGQGFTGELFF.

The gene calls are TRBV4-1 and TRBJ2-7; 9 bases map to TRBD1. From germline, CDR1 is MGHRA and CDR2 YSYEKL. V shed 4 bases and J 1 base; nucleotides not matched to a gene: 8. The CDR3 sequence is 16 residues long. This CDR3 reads CASSRFGGTGSYEQYF. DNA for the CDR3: TGCGCCAGCAGCCGGTTCGGCGGGACAGGGTCCTACGAGCAGTACTTC.

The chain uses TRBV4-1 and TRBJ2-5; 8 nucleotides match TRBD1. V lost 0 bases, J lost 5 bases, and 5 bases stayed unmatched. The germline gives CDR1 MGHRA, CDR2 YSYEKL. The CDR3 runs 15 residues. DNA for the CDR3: TGCGCCAGCAGCCAAGAGCACAGGGGGAGGGAGACCCAGTACTTC. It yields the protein CASSQEHRGRETQYF.

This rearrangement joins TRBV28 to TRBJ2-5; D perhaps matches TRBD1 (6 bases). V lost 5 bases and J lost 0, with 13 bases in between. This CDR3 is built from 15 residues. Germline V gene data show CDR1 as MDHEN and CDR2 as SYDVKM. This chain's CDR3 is CASSLQGLYQETQYF. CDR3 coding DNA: TGTGCCAGCAGTCTGCAGGGGCTCTACCAAGAGACCCAGTACTTC.

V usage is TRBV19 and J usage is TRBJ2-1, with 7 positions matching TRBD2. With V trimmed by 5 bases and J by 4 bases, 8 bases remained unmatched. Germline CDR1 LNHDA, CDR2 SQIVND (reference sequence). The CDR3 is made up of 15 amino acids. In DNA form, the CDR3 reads TGTGCCAGTAGTCCCCCGGGACTATCATACAATGAGCAGTTCTTC. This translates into CASSPPGLSYNEQFF.

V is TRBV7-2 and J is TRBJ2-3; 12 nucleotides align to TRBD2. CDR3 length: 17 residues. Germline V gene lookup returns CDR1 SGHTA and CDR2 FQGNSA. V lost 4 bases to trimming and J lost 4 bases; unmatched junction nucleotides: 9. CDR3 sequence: CASSSSRTSGDADTQYF. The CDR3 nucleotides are TGTGCCAGCAGCTCATCCCGGACTAGCGGGGACGCAGATACGCAGTATTTT. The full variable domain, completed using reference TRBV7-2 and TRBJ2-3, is GAGVSQSPSNKVTEKGKDVELRCDPISGHTALYWYRQSLGQGLEFLIYFQGNSAPDKSGLPSDRFSAERTGGSVSTLTIQRTQQEDSAVYLCASSSSRTSGDADTQYFGPGTRLTVL.

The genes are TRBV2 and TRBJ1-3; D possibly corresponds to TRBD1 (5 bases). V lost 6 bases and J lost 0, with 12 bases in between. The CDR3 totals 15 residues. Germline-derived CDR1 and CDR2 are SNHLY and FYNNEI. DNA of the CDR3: TGTGCCAGCAGCCGACAGTGGAGCTCTGGAAACACCATATATTTT. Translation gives CASSRQWSSGNTIYF.

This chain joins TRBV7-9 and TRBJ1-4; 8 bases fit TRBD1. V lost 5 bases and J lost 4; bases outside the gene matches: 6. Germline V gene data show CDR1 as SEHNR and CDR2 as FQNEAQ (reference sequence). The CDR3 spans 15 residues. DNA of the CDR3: TGTGCCAGCAGCCCTCAGGGGGCCGGTAATGAAAAACTGTTTTTT. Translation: CASSPQGAGNEKLFF.

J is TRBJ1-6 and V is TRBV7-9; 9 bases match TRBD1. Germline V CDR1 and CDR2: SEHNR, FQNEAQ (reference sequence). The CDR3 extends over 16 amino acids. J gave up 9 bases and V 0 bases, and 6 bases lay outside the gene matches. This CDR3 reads CASSLAGTGRLSPLHF. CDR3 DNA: TGTGCCAGCAGCTTAGCCGGGACAGGGCGACTTTCACCCCTCCACTTT.

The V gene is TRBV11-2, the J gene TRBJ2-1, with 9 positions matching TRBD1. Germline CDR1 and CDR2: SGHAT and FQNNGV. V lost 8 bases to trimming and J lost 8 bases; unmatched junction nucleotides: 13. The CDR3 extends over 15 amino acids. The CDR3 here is CASSRGQGLRDEQFF. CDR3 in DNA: TGTGCCAGCTCCCGAGGACAGGGGTTGCGGGATGAGCAGTTCTTC.

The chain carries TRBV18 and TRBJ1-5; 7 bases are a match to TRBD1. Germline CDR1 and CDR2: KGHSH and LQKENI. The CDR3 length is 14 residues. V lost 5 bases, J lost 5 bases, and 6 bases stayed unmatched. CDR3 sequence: CASSSRQGDQPQHF. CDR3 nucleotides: TGTGCCAGCTCAAGTAGACAGGGAGATCAGCCCCAGCATTTT.

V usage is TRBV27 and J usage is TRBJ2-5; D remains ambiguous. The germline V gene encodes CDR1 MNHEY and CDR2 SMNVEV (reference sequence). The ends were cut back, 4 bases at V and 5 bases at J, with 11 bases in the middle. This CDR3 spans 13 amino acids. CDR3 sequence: CASSSQIEETQYF. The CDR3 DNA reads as TGTGCCAGCAGTTCTCAAATAGAGGAGACCCAGTACTTC.

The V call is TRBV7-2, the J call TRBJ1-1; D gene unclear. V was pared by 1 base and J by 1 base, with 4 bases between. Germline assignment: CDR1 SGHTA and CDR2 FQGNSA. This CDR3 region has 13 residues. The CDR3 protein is CASSLGRNTEAFF. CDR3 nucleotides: TGTGCCAGCAGCTTAGGGAGGAACACTGAAGCTTTCTTT.

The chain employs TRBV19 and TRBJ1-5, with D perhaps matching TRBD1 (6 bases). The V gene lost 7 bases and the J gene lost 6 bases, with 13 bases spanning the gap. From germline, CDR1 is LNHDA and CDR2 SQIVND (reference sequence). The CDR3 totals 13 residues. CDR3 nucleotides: TGTGCCAGTAAGGGGGACGGTATTCAGCCCCAGCATTTT. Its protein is CASKGDGIQPQHF.

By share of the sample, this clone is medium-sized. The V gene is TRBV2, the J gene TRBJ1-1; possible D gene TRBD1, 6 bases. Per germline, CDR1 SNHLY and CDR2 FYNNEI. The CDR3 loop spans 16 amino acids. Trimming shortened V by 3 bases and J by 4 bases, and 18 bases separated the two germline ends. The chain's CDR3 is CASSDSRWQGITEAFF. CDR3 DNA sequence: TGTGCCAGCAGTGATTCACGTTGGCAGGGGATCACTGAAGCTTTCTTT.

CDR3 residues: CATSTGGAGNQPQHF. In nucleotides, the CDR3 is TGTGCCACTTCGACAGGGGGGGCGGGCAATCAGCCCCAGCATTTT. The chain links TRBV6-6 to TRBJ1-5; TRBD1 agrees at 9 bases. The germline gives CDR1 MNHNY, CDR2 SVGAGI (reference sequence). Trimming at V came to 10 bases and at J to 2 bases, leaving 9 bases not matched to a gene. There are 15 residues in the CDR3.

CDR3 in amino acids: CASSFSSPETQYF. The CDR3 nucleotides are TGTGCCAGCAGTTTCTCTAGCCCGGAGACCCAGTACTTC. This chain joins TRBV6-5 and TRBJ2-5; TRBD2 is a possible D gene (5 bases). This CDR3 is 13 amino acids long. The germline V gene encodes CDR1 MNHEY and CDR2 SVGAGI. Deletions cut 4 bases from V and 5 bases from J, with 11 bases between.

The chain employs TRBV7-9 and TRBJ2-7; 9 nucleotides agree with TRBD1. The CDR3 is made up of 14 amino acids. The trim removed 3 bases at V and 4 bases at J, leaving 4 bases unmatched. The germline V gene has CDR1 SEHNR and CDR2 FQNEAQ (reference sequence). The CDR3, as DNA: TGTGCCAGCAGCTTGGGGACAGGGATTTACGAGCAGTACTTC. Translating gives CASSLGTGIYEQYF.

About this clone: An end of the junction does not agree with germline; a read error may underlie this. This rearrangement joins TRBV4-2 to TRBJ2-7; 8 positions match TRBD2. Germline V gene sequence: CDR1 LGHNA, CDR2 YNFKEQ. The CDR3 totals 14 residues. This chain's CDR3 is CASRQAGETYEQYF. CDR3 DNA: TGTGCCAGCAGGCAAGCGGGGGAGACCTACGAGCAGTACTTC.